One and the same sample provided the 27 T cell receptor beta chains below, sequenced in a study of PD-1 blockade in mismatch repair-deficient tumors. The data were produced by immunoSEQ multiplex PCR, yet TCRdb's version contains in-frame clones alone and is incomplete. The profile shows fewer than 100,000 clones, approximately 81% of them singletons. Sequenced material: peripheral blood, taken 12 weeks after starting pembrolizumab. The receptors derive from an adult with mismatch repair-deficient cancer.

In this sample, this clone turned up a few times. The chain joins TRBV6-1 to TRBJ2-7, with a possible D match to TRBD1 (5 bases). Trimming shortened V by 10 bases and J by 1 base, and 8 bases separated the two germline ends. In germline, CDR1 is MNHNS, CDR2 SASEGT. This CDR3 contains 11 residues. The CDR3, as DNA: TGTGCCACCAGACAGTCCTACGAGCAGTACTTC. Its translation is CATRQSYEQYF.

V and J are TRBV6-5 and TRBJ2-7; D is tentatively TRBD1 or TRBD2 (5 bases each). Trimming removed 6 bases from V and 4 bases from J, with 19 bases in between. This CDR3 is built from 15 residues. In germline, CDR1 is MNHEY, CDR2 SVGAGI. CDR3 protein: CASRGEPRNPYEQYF. Written as DNA, the CDR3 is TGTGCCAGCAGGGGGGAACCGAGAAATCCATACGAGCAGTACTTC.

V usage is TRBV6-5 and J usage is TRBJ2-3; D not resolved. Between the trimmed V and J ends, which lost 6 bases and 0 bases, there was a span of 10 bases. Looked up from germline, CDR1 is MNHEY and CDR2 is SVGAGI. The CDR3 sequence is 14 residues long. CDR3 nucleotide sequence: TGTGCCAGCAGCCCAGGTGCTAGCACAGATACGCAGTATTTT. This sequence encodes CASSPGASTDTQYF.

The chain links TRBV11-2 to TRBJ1-5; 10 nucleotides align to TRBD1. The CDR3 has 15 residues. In germline, CDR1 is SGHAT, CDR2 FQNNGV. V was pared by 3 bases and J by 5 bases, with 4 bases of the junction left unmatched. The CDR3: CASSLTGGIDQPQHF. The CDR3 coding sequence is TGTGCCAGCAGCTTGACAGGGGGCATCGATCAGCCCCAGCATTTT.

The rearrangement links TRBV6-5 to TRBJ2-7; D not certain. The ends were cut back, 6 bases at V and 3 bases at J, with 9 bases in the middle. The CDR3 totals 12 residues. Looked up from germline, CDR1 is MNHEY and CDR2 is SVGAGI. CDR3 in DNA: TGTGCCAGCAGGGGAATACACTACGAGCAGTACTTC. It yields the protein CASRGIHYEQYF.

The chain combines TRBV11-2 with TRBJ2-7, with 8 bases lining up with TRBD2. Unmatched junction bases numbered 7, after V lost 4 bases and J lost 2 bases. Germline values: CDR1 SGHAT, CDR2 FQNNGV. This CDR3 contains 15 residues. CDR3 protein: CASSSTSGLAYEQYF. The CDR3 DNA reads as TGTGCCAGCAGCTCAACTAGCGGTCTGGCCTACGAGCAGTACTTC.

The chain has TRBV29-1 and TRBJ2-1; 8 nucleotides agree with TRBD2. The CDR3 consists of 17 residues. With 6 bases clipped from V and 0 bases from J, the junction kept 13 bases outside the gene matches. Germline CDR1 and CDR2: SQVTM and ANQGSEA. Here the CDR3 reads CSVIPRIAGTSYNEQFF. In DNA form, the CDR3 reads TGCAGCGTGATCCCCCGGATAGCGGGGACCTCCTACAATGAGCAGTTCTTC.

The rearrangement joins TRBV7-2 to TRBJ1-5; a possible D gene is TRBD1 (5 bases). Germline-derived CDR1 and CDR2 are SGHTA and FQGNSA. Deletions cut 5 bases from V and 7 bases from J, with 15 bases between. The CDR3 consists of 14 residues. The CDR3 region is CASSGDSGGQPQHF. In DNA form, the CDR3 reads TGTGCCAGCAGCGGGGACTCAGGTGGCCAGCCCCAGCATTTT.

The chain recombines TRBV7-6 with TRBJ1-4; weak D call: TRBD1 (5 bases). Germline V gene sequence: CDR1 SGHVS, CDR2 FNYEAQ. The CDR3 extends over 14 amino acids. The V end lost 2 bases, the J end lost 6 bases, and 10 bases lay between the germline ends. The chain's CDR3 is CASSLSGMDEKLFF. DNA for the CDR3: TGTGCCAGCAGCTTATCAGGGATGGATGAAAAACTGTTTTTT.

This chain links TRBV4-2 with TRBJ2-2, with D possibly TRBD1 on 6 matching bases. CDR3 length: 17 residues. Per the germline V gene, CDR1 is LGHNA and CDR2 is YNFKEQ. With 4 bases removed from V and 1 base from J, the gap between germline ends came to 16 bases. CDR3 DNA sequence: TGTGCCAGCAGCCTGAATCCTAAGGGGGAGAACACCGGGGAGCTGTTTTTT. It encodes CASSLNPKGENTGELFF.

This clone has only a few counts. The chain has TRBV19 and TRBJ1-5; 7 nucleotides match TRBD1. Trimming took 3 bases from V and 3 from J; bases not matched to a gene: 5. CDR3 length equals 15 residues. The germline gives CDR1 LNHDA, CDR2 SQIVND (reference sequence). CDR3 nucleotide sequence: TGTGCCAGTAGTATCGCGGGGACAGCCAATCAGCCCCAGCATTTT. Protein sequence: CASSIAGTANQPQHF.

This chain connects TRBV19 to TRBJ2-7, with D possibly being TRBD2 (6 bases). The V end was cut by 0 bases, the J end by 6 bases, with 15 bases between. The CDR3 spans 15 residues. The germline gives CDR1 LNHDA, CDR2 SQIVND (reference sequence). The CDR3 sequence: CASSIDIRSGVEQYF. Here the CDR3 DNA reads TGTGCCAGTAGTATAGATATCCGTAGCGGAGTCGAGCAGTACTTC.

This sequence joins TRBV6-1 and TRBJ1-3, with D possibly being TRBD1 (5 bases). Trimming shortened V by 9 bases and J by 8 bases, and 11 bases separated the two germline ends. This CDR3 is 11 amino acids long. The V gene's germline CDR1 is MNHNS and CDR2 SASEGT. CDR3 loop: CASGALYTIYF. In DNA, the CDR3 is TGTGCCAGTGGGGCGCTGTACACCATATATTTT.

The chain is built from TRBV4-2 and TRBJ2-7; 8 bases are shared with TRBD2. Trimming removed 8 bases from V and 0 bases from J; junction bases left unmatched: 12. The length of the CDR3 is 16 residues. The germline V gene encodes CDR1 LGHNA and CDR2 YNFKEQ. The CDR3 DNA is TGTGCCAGCTCCCAACCCTCCAGCGGGAGCTCCTACGAGCAGTACTTC. It encodes CASSQPSSGSSYEQYF.

The rearrangement joins TRBV6-5 to TRBJ2-5; 10 positions match TRBD1. From germline, CDR1 is MNHEY and CDR2 SVGAGI. The CDR3 runs 12 residues. With 7 bases clipped from V and 12 bases from J, the junction kept 8 bases outside the gene matches. CDR3 coding DNA: TGTGCCAGCAAGGGACAGGGGCCCCTAGAGTACTTC. Its protein product is CASKGQGPLEYF.

The V call is TRBV30, the J call TRBJ1-2; D unclear. The CDR3 is 14 amino acids. V was trimmed by 2 bases and J by 7 bases, leaving 17 bases between them. Germline CDR1 reads GTSNPN; CDR2 reads SVGIG (reference sequence). The CDR3 is CAWSLSATSFGYTF. CDR3 coding DNA: TGTGCCTGGAGTTTGTCGGCTACCTCCTTTGGCTACACCTTC.

This chain joins TRBV27 and TRBJ2-1, with 8 bases lining up with TRBD2. This CDR3 spans 16 amino acids. The junction had 8 bases not matched to a gene; V was cut back by 3 bases and J by 4 bases. Germline CDR1 reads MNHEY; CDR2 reads SMNVEV (reference sequence). The CDR3 sequence is CASSFPGGRTYNEQFF. The CDR3 DNA reads as TGTGCCAGCAGTTTCCCCGGCGGGAGGACTTACAATGAGCAGTTCTTC.

This chain uses TRBV9 with TRBJ2-1; a weak D match, TRBD2 (6 bases). The CDR3 consists of 15 residues. Per germline, CDR1 SGDLS and CDR2 YYNGEE. V lost 3 bases, J lost 5 bases, and 15 bases lay in between. Here the CDR3 reads CASSAGTRGDNEQFF. The CDR3 nucleotides read TGTGCCAGCAGCGCCGGGACTCGCGGTGACAATGAGCAGTTCTTC.

In this sample, this clone turned up a few times. V gene TRBV9 combines with J gene TRBJ2-1, with D unresolved. Germline assignment: CDR1 SGDLS and CDR2 YYNGEE. Between the trimmed V and J ends, which lost 0 bases and 7 bases, there was a span of 5 bases. This CDR3 region has 12 residues. CDR3 in DNA: TGTGCCAGCAGCGTAGATGCGAATGAGCAGTTCTTC. It encodes CASSVDANEQFF.

The J gene is TRBJ1-1, the V gene TRBV14; 7 nucleotides align to TRBD1. The CDR3 totals 13 residues. Germline V gene lookup returns CDR1 SGHDN and CDR2 FVKESK. Germline trimming cut 7 bases from V and 1 base from J; bases unmatched to any gene: 3. In nucleotides, the CDR3 is TGTGCCAGCAACAACAGGGGGAACACTGAAGCTTTCTTT. Translating gives CASNNRGNTEAFF.

CDR3 protein: CASKPMETDTQYF. The DNA of the CDR3 is TGTGCCAGCAAACCCATGGAAACAGATACGCAGTATTTT. The chain links TRBV27 to TRBJ2-3; no clear D. CDR3 size: 13 residues. Germline V gene data show CDR1 as MNHEY and CDR2 as SMNVEV (reference sequence). V lost 7 bases to trimming and J lost 3 bases, with 11 bases between them.

The chain couples TRBV7-2 to TRBJ2-5; 10 bases align to TRBD2. Trimming took 7 bases from V and 1 from J; bases not matched to a gene: 6. The CDR3 totals 15 residues. The germline V gene has CDR1 SGHTA and CDR2 FQGNSA. CDR3 bases: TGTGCCAGCACCAGACTAGCGGGTTTCCAAGAGACCCAGTACTTC. This encodes CASTRLAGFQETQYF.

The V and J genes are TRBV15 and TRBJ2-7; 7 bases match TRBD2. With V trimmed by 1 base and J by 0 bases, 6 bases remained unmatched. The CDR3 spans 16 residues. In germline, CDR1 is LNHNV, CDR2 YYDKDF (reference sequence). The CDR3 sequence is CATSRVLSGLSYEQYF. CDR3 bases: TGTGCCACCAGCAGAGTGCTTAGCGGGCTCTCCTACGAGCAGTACTTC.

This sequence joins TRBV6-1 and TRBJ1-2, with TRBD1 matching over 8 bases. This CDR3 has 14 amino acids. V shed 7 bases, J shed 0 bases, and the junction held 4 bases outside the gene matches. Germline V gene sequence: CDR1 MNHNS, CDR2 SASEGT. CDR3 residues: CASIPTGANYGYTF. The CDR3 DNA is TGTGCCAGCATTCCGACAGGGGCTAACTATGGCTACACCTTC.

This chain links TRBV4-2 with TRBJ2-7, with TRBD2 identical over 7 bases. Germline-derived CDR1 and CDR2 are LGHNA and YNFKEQ. CDR3 length: 18 amino acids. The V and J ends lost 1 base and 0 bases, in that order; junction bases with no gene match: 12. In nucleotides, the CDR3 is TGTGCCAGCAGCCAAGTTCTAAGCGGGGCGGACCTCTCCTACGAGCAGTACTTC. Translating it yields CASSQVLSGADLSYEQYF.

This clone was counted between two and nine times. V and J are TRBV19 and TRBJ1-2; 9 bases fit TRBD1. Per the germline V gene, CDR1 is LNHDA and CDR2 is SQIVND (reference sequence). This CDR3 is built from 13 residues. Germline trimming cut 11 bases from V and 8 bases from J; bases unmatched to any gene: 12. CDR3 sequence (DNA): TGTGCCGGAAAACTACAGGGGGCGCAGGGCTACACCTTC. Its protein product is CAGKLQGAQGYTF.

V and J are TRBV19 and TRBJ1-1, with 7 bases that match TRBD1. Trimming cost V 4 bases and J 6 bases; bases outside gene matches: 8. The CDR3 consists of 14 residues. Germline values: CDR1 LNHDA, CDR2 SQIVND (reference sequence). The CDR3 loop is CASSNQGVKSEAFF. DNA of the CDR3: TGTGCCAGTAGTAATCAGGGGGTGAAGTCTGAAGCTTTCTTT.